The following is a TCR beta chain sequence with its context. The entry originates in a study of blood T cell repertoires in COVID-19. Clones were sequenced by immunoSEQ multiplex PCR, and TCRdb holds only the in-frame ones, with some missing. The sample gives some 240,000 clones, 81% of which show up once; 7.5% to 8% is in the top ten. Germline V CDR1 and CDR2: KGHSH, LQKENI. This CDR3 is 15 amino acids long. V shed 6 bases and J shed 5 bases, with 19 bases lying between them. The receptor comes from a woman of 80 years or more with COVID-19, enrolled during active disease. The chain recombines TRBV18 with TRBJ1-1; D is possibly TRBD1 (6 bases). The source material was peripheral blood. CDR3 in DNA: TGTGCCAGCTCCGGCGGCGTGACAGGCCAGACTGAAGCTTTCTTT. The encoded protein is CASSGGVTGQTEAFF.